These T cell receptor beta chains were read from a single sample in a study of chronic HIV infection and antiretroviral therapy. MiXCR, applied by TCRdb to the 5' RACE reads, yields one record per CDR3 protein. Among around 31,000 distinct CDR3 sequences, about 8.6% were seen once, and the ten largest hold 2% to 2.5%. Sequencing used peripheral blood. The receptor source for this set is an adult who had HIV and had not received antiretroviral therapy, or was an uninfected healthy control (not recorded which). The CDR3 runs from the conserved cysteine through the conserved F or W. Fields, in order: clone size, V gene, J gene, D gene, CDR3 length, CDR3 DNA, CDR3 protein. D genes are given only for firm matches. Clone size appears in some rows only: once, few, many, or a class for an expanded clone.

size: many; V: TRBV6-5; J: TRBJ1-1; D: TRBD1; length: 12; DNA: TGTGCCAGCAGTCGACAGGGGAATGAAGCTTTCTTT; CDR3: CASSRQGNEAFF
size: -; V: TRBV20-1; J: TRBJ1-6; D: TRBD1; length: 14; DNA: TGCAGTGCTAGAACGGGACAGGGGAAGGCCGCCCTCCACTTT; CDR3: CSARTGQGKAALHF
size: many; V: TRBV20-1; J: TRBJ2-7; D: -; length: 14; DNA: TGCAGTGCTAGAGATAATGCCAGAACCTACGAGCAGTACTTC; CDR3: CSARDNARTYEQYF
size: many; V: TRBV20-1; J: TRBJ2-3; D: -; length: 14; DNA: TGCAGTGCTAGAGTTCACTTAAGCACAGATACGCAGTATTTT; CDR3: CSARVHLSTDTQYF
size: few; V: TRBV7-2; J: TRBJ1-2; D: -; length: 12; DNA: TGTGCCAGCAGCCGACCTCAAGGTGGCTACACCTTC; CDR3: CASSRPQGGYTF
size: many; V: TRBV20-1; J: TRBJ1-5; D: -; length: 14; DNA: TGCAGTGCTAGAGTAGATAATAGCAATCAGCCCCAGCATTTT; CDR3: CSARVDNSNQPQHF
size: -; V: TRBV10-3; J: TRBJ2-3; D: TRBD2; length: 15; DNA: TGTGCCATCAGTGAGTCTAGCGGGAGCACAGATACGCAGTATTTT; CDR3: CAISESSGSTDTQYF
size: many; V: TRBV4-3; J: TRBJ2-3; D: TRBD2; length: 16; DNA: TGCGCCAGCAGCCAATTAGCTAGCGGGGGCACAGATACGCAGTATTTT; CDR3: CASSQLASGGTDTQYF
size: -; V: TRBV3-1; J: TRBJ2-1; D: -; length: 17; DNA: TGTGCCAGCAGCCAAGTTTCCGGGAAAAGGGGGGACAATGAGCAGTTCTTC; CDR3: CASSQVSGKRGDNEQFF
size: many; V: TRBV10-3; J: TRBJ1-1; D: -; length: 15; DNA: TGTGCCATCAGCCTAAATTATGACGTAAACACTGAAGCTTTCTTT; CDR3: CAISLNYDVNTEAFF
size: few; V: TRBV20-1; J: TRBJ2-5; D: TRBD2; length: 13; DNA: TGCAGTGCTAGACATAGCGGGCAAGAGACCCAGTACTTC; CDR3: CSARHSGQETQYF
size: -; V: TRBV15; J: TRBJ1-2; D: TRBD1; length: 13; DNA: TGTGCCACCAGCAGCCGGACAGGGAATGGCTACACCTTC; CDR3: CATSSRTGNGYTF
size: few; V: TRBV20-1; J: TRBJ1-2; D: -; length: 12; DNA: TGCAGTGCTGGCGGACACACGTCTGGCTACACCTTC; CDR3: CSAGGHTSGYTF
size: many; V: TRBV25-1; J: TRBJ2-3; D: -; length: 15; DNA: TGTGCCAGCAGTGAATATGGTATTAGCACAGATACGCAGTATTTT; CDR3: CASSEYGISTDTQYF
size: many; V: TRBV6-4; J: TRBJ1-5; D: -; length: 16; DNA: TGTGCCAGCAGTGACTCGGGGGGGGATAGCAATCAGCCCCAGCATTTT; CDR3: CASSDSGGDSNQPQHF
size: -; V: TRBV10-3; J: TRBJ1-5; D: TRBD1; length: 15; DNA: TGTGCCATCAGTCAGGGGGCGAATGGCAATCAGCCCCAGCATTTT; CDR3: CAISQGANGNQPQHF
size: -; V: TRBV29-1; J: TRBJ2-1; D: -; length: 15; DNA: TGCAGCGTTGAAGAGGGCGGCGCAACAGACAATGAGCAGTTCTTC; CDR3: CSVEEGGATDNEQFF
size: many; V: TRBV18; J: TRBJ1-4; D: -; length: 14; DNA: TGTGCCAGCTCACCTCGCCAGGGGAATGAAAAACTGTTTTTT; CDR3: CASSPRQGNEKLFF
size: few; V: TRBV6-2/TRBV6-3; J: TRBJ1-5; D: -; length: 18; DNA: TGTGCCAGCAGTTACGGGGCTGGCGTTAGCCCCCGCTATCAGCCCCAGCATTTT; CDR3: CASSYGAGVSPRYQPQHF
size: many; V: TRBV29-1; J: TRBJ2-1; D: TRBD2; length: 16; DNA: TGCAGCGTTGAAACTAGCGGGAGGAAATCCTACAATGAGCAGTTCTTC; CDR3: CSVETSGRKSYNEQFF